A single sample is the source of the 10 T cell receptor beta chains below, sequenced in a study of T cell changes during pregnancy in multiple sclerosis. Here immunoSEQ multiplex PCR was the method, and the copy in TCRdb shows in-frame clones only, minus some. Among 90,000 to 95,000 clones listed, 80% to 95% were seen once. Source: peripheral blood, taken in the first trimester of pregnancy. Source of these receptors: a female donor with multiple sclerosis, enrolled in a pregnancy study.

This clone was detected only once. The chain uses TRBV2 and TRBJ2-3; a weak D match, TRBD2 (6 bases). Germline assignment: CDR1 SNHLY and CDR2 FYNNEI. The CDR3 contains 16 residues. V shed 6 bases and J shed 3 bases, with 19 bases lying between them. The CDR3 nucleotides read TGTGCCAGCAGAGATCTGGGGGACTGGACTACAGATACGCAGTATTTT. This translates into CASRDLGDWTTDTQYF.

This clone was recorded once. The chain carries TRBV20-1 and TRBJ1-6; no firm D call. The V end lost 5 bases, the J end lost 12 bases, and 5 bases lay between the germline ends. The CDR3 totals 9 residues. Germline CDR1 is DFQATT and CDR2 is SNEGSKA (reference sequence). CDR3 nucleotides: TGCAGTGCTTCCCAACCCCTCCACTTT. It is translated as CSASQPLHF.

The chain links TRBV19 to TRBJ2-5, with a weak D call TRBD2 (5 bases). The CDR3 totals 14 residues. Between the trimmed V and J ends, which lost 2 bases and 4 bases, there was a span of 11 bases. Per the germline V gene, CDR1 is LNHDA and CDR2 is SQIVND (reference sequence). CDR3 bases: TGTGCCAGTAGTATACGTTCGGGGAGAGAGACCCAGTACTTC. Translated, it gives CASSIRSGRETQYF.

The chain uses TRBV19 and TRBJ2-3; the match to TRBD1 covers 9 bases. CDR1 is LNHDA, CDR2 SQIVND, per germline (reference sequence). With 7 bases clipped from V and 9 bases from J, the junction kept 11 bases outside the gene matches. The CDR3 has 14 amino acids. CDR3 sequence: CASIPGQGVGTQYF. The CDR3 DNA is TGTGCCAGTATTCCGGGACAGGGAGTGGGAACGCAGTATTTT.

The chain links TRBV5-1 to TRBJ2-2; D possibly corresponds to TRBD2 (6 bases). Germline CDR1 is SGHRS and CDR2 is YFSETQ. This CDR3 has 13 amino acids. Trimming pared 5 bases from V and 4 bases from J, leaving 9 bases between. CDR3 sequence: CASRWDFTGELFF. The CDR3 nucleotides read TGCGCCAGCAGGTGGGACTTCACCGGGGAGCTGTTTTTT.

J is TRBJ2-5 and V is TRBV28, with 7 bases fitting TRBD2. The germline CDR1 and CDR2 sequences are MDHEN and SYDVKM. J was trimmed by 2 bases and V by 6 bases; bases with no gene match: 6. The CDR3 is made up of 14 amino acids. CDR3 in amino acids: CASRKSGGQETQYF. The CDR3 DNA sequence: TGTGCCAGCAGGAAATCCGGGGGGCAAGAGACCCAGTACTTC. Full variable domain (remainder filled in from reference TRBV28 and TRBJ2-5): DVKVTQSSRYLVKRTGEKVFLECVQDMDHENMFWYRQDPGLGLRLIYFSYDVKMKEKGDIPEGYSVSREKKERFSLILESASTNQTSMYLCASRKSGGQETQYFGPGTRLLVL.

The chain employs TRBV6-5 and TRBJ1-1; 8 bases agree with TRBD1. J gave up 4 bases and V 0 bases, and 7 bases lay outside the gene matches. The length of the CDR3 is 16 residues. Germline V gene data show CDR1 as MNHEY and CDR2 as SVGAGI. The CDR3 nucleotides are TGTGCCAGCAGTTACTCGATTGGGACAGGAGGCACTGAAGCTTTCTTT. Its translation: CASSYSIGTGGTEAFF.

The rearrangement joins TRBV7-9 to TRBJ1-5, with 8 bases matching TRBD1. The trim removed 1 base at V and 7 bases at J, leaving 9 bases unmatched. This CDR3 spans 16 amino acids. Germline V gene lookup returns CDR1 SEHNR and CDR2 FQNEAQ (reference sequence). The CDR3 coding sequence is TGTGCCAGCAGCTTAGGGTTGGACAGGGACGGCCAGCCCCAGCATTTT. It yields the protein CASSLGLDRDGQPQHF.

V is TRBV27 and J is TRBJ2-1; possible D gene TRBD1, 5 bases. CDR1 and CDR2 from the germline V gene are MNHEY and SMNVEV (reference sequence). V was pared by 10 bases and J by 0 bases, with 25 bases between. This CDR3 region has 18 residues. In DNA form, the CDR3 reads TGTGCCACCCTACTGGAAGCCAGGGCCCGGAGCTCCTACAATGAGCAGTTCTTC. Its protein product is CATLLEARARSSYNEQFF.

The DNA for the CDR3 is TGTGCCAGCAGCTTGGAGGGGTTTCTCCGGGATAATTCACCCCTCCACTTT. This translates into CASSLEGFLRDNSPLHF. The chain links TRBV5-5 to TRBJ1-6; TRBD1 might be the D (5 bases). The V end was cut by 0 bases, the J end by 5 bases, with 15 bases between. The CDR3 covers 17 residues. The germline V gene has CDR1 SGHKS and CDR2 YYEKEE (reference sequence).